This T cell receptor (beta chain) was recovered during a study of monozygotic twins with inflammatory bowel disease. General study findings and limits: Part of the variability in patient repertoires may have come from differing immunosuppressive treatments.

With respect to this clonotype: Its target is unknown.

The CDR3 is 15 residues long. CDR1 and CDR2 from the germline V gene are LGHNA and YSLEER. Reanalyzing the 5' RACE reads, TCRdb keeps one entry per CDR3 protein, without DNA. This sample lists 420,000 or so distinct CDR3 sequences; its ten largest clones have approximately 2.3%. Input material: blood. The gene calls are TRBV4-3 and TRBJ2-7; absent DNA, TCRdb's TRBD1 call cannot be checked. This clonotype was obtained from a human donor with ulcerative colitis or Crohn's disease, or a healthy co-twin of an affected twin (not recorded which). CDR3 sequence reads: CASSQDPQGTYEQYF.